The 2 T cell receptor beta chains reported below all come from one sample, sequenced in a study of cytomegalovirus exposure and HLA in healthy donors. Use of 60 Vbeta and 13 Jbeta primers characterized the PCR. Produced via immunoSEQ multiplex PCR; TCRdb's table is partial and in-frame only. This sample has 150,000 to 250,000 clones, with 80% to 85% found just once. Sequences were obtained from PBMCs. The receptors shown here come from a woman aged 50 to 60 in good health and CMV-seropositive.

The chain uses TRBV28 and TRBJ2-2, with no clear D. The ends were cut back, 6 bases at V and 3 bases at J, with 5 bases in the middle. CDR1 is MDHEN and CDR2 is SYDVKM in the germline V gene. CDR3 length: 12 residues. The CDR3 spells CASSLYTGELFF. In nucleotides, the CDR3 is TGTGCCAGCAGCCTTTACACCGGGGAGCTGTTTTTT.

J is TRBJ2-5 and V is TRBV9; TRBD2 might be the D (6 bases). This CDR3 is 15 amino acids long. V was pared by 0 bases and J by 5 bases, with 14 bases between. Germline CDR1 SGDLS, CDR2 YYNGEE. The CDR3 is CASSVGGVAGETQYF. The CDR3 DNA sequence: TGTGCCAGCAGCGTAGGCGGGGTGGCTGGGGAGACCCAGTACTTC.